The clone carrying this TCR beta chain appeared a few times. This sample was included in a study of T cells after yellow fever vaccination. Each CDR3 protein is one row after TCRdb ran MiXCR on the 5' RACE reads. The table has under 300,000 distinct CDR3 sequences, about 7% seen once. The V gene lost 5 bases and the J gene lost 2 bases, with 15 bases spanning the gap. Germline V gene lookup returns CDR1 SGHVS and CDR2 FQNEAQ. This CDR3 comprises 15 residues. The sample was CD4+ T cells sorted from PBMCs, taken on the day of the yellow fever booster vaccination. This receptor was identified in a man aged 25 to 40 who received the YFV17D yellow fever vaccine. The V call is TRBV7-8, the J call TRBJ2-5; D gene unclear. CDR3 coding DNA: TGTGCCAGCAGCCACCGGGCAGTACTGCAAGAGACCCAGTACTTC. Amino acids: CASSHRAVLQETQYF.